This T cell receptor (beta chain) was captured by sequencing in a study of T cell changes during pregnancy in multiple sclerosis. The assay was immunoSEQ multiplex PCR, and TCRdb's table has in-frame clones only and misses some. The sample carries about 44,000 clones, 89% recorded once. The CDR3 runs to 19 residues. V lost 0 bases and J lost 4; bases outside the gene matches: 15. Germline loops: CDR1 MGHRA, CDR2 YSYEKL. The source was CD4+ T cells from peripheral blood mononuclear cells, collected after pregnancy. This receptor was obtained from a female donor with multiple sclerosis, enrolled in a pregnancy study. This sequence joins TRBV4-1 and TRBJ2-3; TRBD2 aligns across 8 bases. CDR3 sequence reads: CASSQEGSSGRVFPDTQYF. DNA for the CDR3: TGCGCCAGCAGCCAAGAAGGATCCAGCGGGAGAGTTTTTCCAGATACGCAGTATTTT.